One and the same sample provided the 13 T cell receptor beta chains below, sequenced in a study of control samples from healthy donors and cancer patients. Libraries were prepared by immunoSEQ multiplex PCR; TCRdb keeps only in-frame clonotypes and omits some of them. The sample includes about 180,000 clones, almost 90% of them seen just once. What was sequenced was blood. The receptors derive from a woman in her forties or fifties in good health.

The gene calls are TRBV5-6 and TRBJ1-5; tentatively, D is TRBD1 (6 bases). The CDR3 is 16 amino acids. Trimming removed 4 bases from V and 4 bases from J, with 18 bases in between. Germline CDR1 SGHDT, CDR2 YYEEEE. The CDR3 sequence: CASSRGAGGANQPQHF. The CDR3 bases are TGTGCCAGCAGCCGGGGGGCCGGGGGGGCGAATCAGCCCCAGCATTTT.

The J gene is TRBJ1-6, the V gene TRBV6-1; no reliable D call. Trimming cost V 0 bases and J 11 bases, with 5 bases left between them. Germline lookup yields CDR1 MNHNS and CDR2 SASEGT. The CDR3 length is 12 residues. The CDR3 is CASSEAKAPLHF. Written as DNA, the CDR3 is TGTGCCAGCAGTGAAGCAAAAGCACCCCTCCACTTT.

The J gene is TRBJ2-2, the V gene TRBV3-1 (or the pseudogene TRBV3-2), with D uncertain. Trimming shortened V by 4 bases and J by 6 bases, and 15 bases separated the two germline ends. The CDR3 length is 15 residues. Germline V CDR1 and CDR2: LGHDT, YNNKEL (reference sequence). This chain's CDR3 is CASSRPSANSGELFF. Written as DNA, the CDR3 is TGTGCCAGCAGCCGTCCCAGTGCTAATTCCGGGGAGCTGTTTTTT.

This chain joins TRBV2 and TRBJ1-1, with D uncertain. The CDR3 has 14 residues. Germline V gene data show CDR1 as SNHLY and CDR2 as FYNNEI. V was trimmed by 2 bases and J by 3 bases, leaving 10 bases between them. The CDR3 sequence: CASSEWRTDTEAFF. The CDR3 coding sequence is TGTGCCAGCAGTGAATGGCGGACTGACACTGAAGCTTTCTTT.

The V call is TRBV4-2, the J call TRBJ2-3; 9 nucleotides align to TRBD1. V was pared by 6 bases and J by 0 bases, with 7 bases of the junction left unmatched. Looked up from germline, CDR1 is LGHNA and CDR2 is YNFKEQ. The CDR3 consists of 16 residues. In nucleotides, the CDR3 is TGTGCCAGCAGGCGGACAGGGGCGACGAGCACAGATACGCAGTATTTT. This codes for CASRRTGATSTDTQYF.

The rearrangement joins TRBV27 to TRBJ1-3; 8 nucleotides match TRBD1. CDR3 size: 12 residues. V was clipped by 6 bases and J by 9 bases; unmatched bases: 4. The germline V gene encodes CDR1 MNHEY and CDR2 SMNVEV (reference sequence). The CDR3 loop reads CASRRTGGTIYF. CDR3 sequence (DNA): TGTGCCAGCAGGCGAACAGGGGGCACCATATATTTT.

The chain joins TRBV4-3 to TRBJ1-1; unclear D gene. The CDR3 spans 15 residues. Germline CDR1 LGHNA, CDR2 YSLEER. V was shortened by 0 bases and J by 1 base, with 9 bases between the two germline ends. CDR3 loop: CASSQEARENTEAFF. The DNA for the CDR3 is TGCGCCAGCAGCCAAGAAGCTCGGGAGAACACTGAAGCTTTCTTT.

The chain combines TRBV4-3 with TRBJ2-5, with 9 bases aligning to TRBD2. Germline trimming cut 4 bases from V and 5 bases from J; bases unmatched to any gene: 14. Germline V gives CDR1 LGHNA, CDR2 YSLEER. This CDR3 has 17 amino acids. The CDR3 spells CASSPLAGGPGWETQYF. In DNA form, the CDR3 reads TGCGCCAGCAGCCCGCTCGCGGGGGGGCCGGGATGGGAGACCCAGTACTTC.

For this clone: At one boundary the junction diverges from the germline segment, which might be a read error. The chain recombines TRBV15 with TRBJ1-2, with 9 bases that match TRBD1. The germline V gene encodes CDR1 LNHNV and CDR2 YYDKDF (reference sequence). The CDR3 covers 13 residues. CDR3 DNA: TGTGCCACCAGTTCGAATTCCGGGACAGGGATCCTCTTC. Protein product: CATSSNSGTGILF.

The chain employs TRBV4-3 and TRBJ2-2; a weak D match, TRBD1 (6 bases). With 3 bases removed from V and 6 bases from J, the gap between germline ends came to 11 bases. CDR3 length: 14 residues. The germline V gene encodes CDR1 LGHNA and CDR2 YSLEER. In DNA form, the CDR3 reads TGCGCCAGCAGCCACCACGACAGGCCCGGGGAGCTGTTTTTT. Translation: CASSHHDRPGELFF.

This chain joins TRBV18 and TRBJ1-1; D unresolved. Germline V gene lookup returns CDR1 KGHSH and CDR2 LQKENI. Trimming shortened V by 6 bases and J by 8 bases, and 7 bases separated the two germline ends. This CDR3 spans 10 amino acids. In nucleotides, the CDR3 is TGTGCCAGCTCGGAAGGGGAAGCTTTCTTT. Encoded protein: CASSEGEAFF.

The chain employs TRBV3-1 (or the pseudogene TRBV3-2) and TRBJ1-2; possibly TRBD1 for D (5 bases). This CDR3 comprises 16 residues. CDR1 is LGHDT, CDR2 YNNKEL, per germline (reference sequence). The germline V and J ends were trimmed by 1 base and 6 bases, with 18 bases remaining between them. The CDR3 sequence: CASSQGGRGGGDGYTF. CDR3 coding DNA: TGTGCCAGCAGCCAAGGGGGGAGGGGCGGAGGGGATGGCTACACCTTC.

The chain combines TRBV5-1 with TRBJ2-3, with D possibly being TRBD2 (6 bases). V dropped 4 bases and J dropped 2 bases, with 17 bases sitting between them. The CDR3 covers 16 residues. Germline values: CDR1 SGHRS, CDR2 YFSETQ. In DNA, the CDR3 is TGCGCCAGCAGCGCGGGACCGCGTACCTTCACAGATACGCAGTATTTT. As protein: CASSAGPRTFTDTQYF.